The entry below describes one T cell receptor beta chain. Indicated treatment: randomized to nivolumab then ipilimumab (arm A) or the reverse (arm B). This CDR3 region has 15 residues. The V gene end was trimmed by 0 bases and the J gene end by 9 bases; junction bases not matched to a gene: 8. CDR1 and CDR2 (germline): MGHRA, YSYEKL. The source of the sample is a study of sequential checkpoint blockade in melanoma. Across the whole study: Randomization was 1:1 between first-line nivolumab→ipilimumab and ipilimumab→nivolumab.

TCRdb keeps only in-frame clones here, not all; method: immunoSEQ multiplex PCR. Here the sample spans tens of thousands of clones, approximately 68% being singletons. This sequence was found in a human donor with melanoma. V is TRBV4-1 and J is TRBJ1-2, with TRBD1 matching 9 bases. The source was CD8+ T cells sorted from blood (inferred from file names), collected from a patient given nivolumab and ipilimumab in sequence. The CDR3 here is CASSQEATGGGSYTF. CDR3 bases: TGCGCCAGCAGCCAAGAGGCGACAGGGGGAGGAAGCTACACCTTC.